The table lists the clone carrying this T cell receptor beta chain with many counts. The entry originates in a study of neurological immune-mediated disorders. This CDR3 is built from 15 residues. With 2 bases removed from V and 4 bases from J, the gap between germline ends came to 15 bases. Germline-derived CDR1 and CDR2 are LGHNA and YSLEER. The sorted libraries were prepared using 800,000 to 1,000,000 CD4+ or CD8+ T cells that had themselves been sorted. 5'RACE generated cDNA with 10-nucleotide random UMIs. From the 5' RACE reads, TCRdb called clonotypes with MiXCR, one entry per CDR3 protein. Of 20,000 to 25,000 distinct CDR3 sequences listed, 5% to 7% were seen once; the top ten hold less than 55%.

The chain joins TRBV4-3 to TRBJ2-7, with D perhaps TRBD1 or TRBD2 (5 bases each). What was sequenced was CD8+ T cells from blood. The source is a man aged 18 to 29 in good health. DNA for the CDR3: TGCGCCAGCAGCCAAATCGTACAGAGGGGATACGAGCAGTACTTC. Encoded protein: CASSQIVQRGYEQYF.